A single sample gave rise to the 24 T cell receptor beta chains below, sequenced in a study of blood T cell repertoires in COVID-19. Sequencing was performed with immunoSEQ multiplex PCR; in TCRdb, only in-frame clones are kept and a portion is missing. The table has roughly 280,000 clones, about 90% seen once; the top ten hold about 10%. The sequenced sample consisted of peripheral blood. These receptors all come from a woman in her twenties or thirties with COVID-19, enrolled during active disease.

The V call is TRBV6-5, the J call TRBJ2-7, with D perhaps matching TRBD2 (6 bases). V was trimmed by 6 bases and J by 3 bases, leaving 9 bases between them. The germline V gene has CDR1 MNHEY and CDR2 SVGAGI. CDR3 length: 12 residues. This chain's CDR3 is CASRSTSYEQYF. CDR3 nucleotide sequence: TGTGCCAGCAGGTCGACTAGCTACGAGCAGTACTTC.

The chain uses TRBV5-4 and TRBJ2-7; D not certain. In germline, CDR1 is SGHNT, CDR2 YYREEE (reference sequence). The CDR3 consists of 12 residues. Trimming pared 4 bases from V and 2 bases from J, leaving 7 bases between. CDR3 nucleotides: TGTGCCAGCAGCACTTACCCCTACGAGCAGTACTTC. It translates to CASSTYPYEQYF.

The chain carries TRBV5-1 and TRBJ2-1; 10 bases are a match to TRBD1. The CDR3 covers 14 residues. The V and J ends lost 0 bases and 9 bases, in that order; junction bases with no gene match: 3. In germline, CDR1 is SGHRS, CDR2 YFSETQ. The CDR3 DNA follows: TGCGCCAGCAGCTTGGTGACAGGGGGCCTTGAGCAGTTCTTC. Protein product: CASSLVTGGLEQFF.

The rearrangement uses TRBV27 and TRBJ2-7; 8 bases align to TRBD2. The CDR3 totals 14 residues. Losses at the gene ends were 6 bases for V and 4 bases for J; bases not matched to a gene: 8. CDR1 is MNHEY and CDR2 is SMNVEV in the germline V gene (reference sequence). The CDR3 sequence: CASRPGGGTYEQYF. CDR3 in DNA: TGTGCCAGCAGGCCCGGGGGGGGTACTTACGAGCAGTACTTC.

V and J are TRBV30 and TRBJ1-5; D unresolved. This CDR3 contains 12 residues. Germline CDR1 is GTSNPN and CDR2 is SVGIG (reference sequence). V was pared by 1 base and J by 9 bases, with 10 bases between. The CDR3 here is CAWSAPLGPQHF. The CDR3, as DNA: TGTGCCTGGAGTGCCCCACTAGGGCCCCAGCATTTT.

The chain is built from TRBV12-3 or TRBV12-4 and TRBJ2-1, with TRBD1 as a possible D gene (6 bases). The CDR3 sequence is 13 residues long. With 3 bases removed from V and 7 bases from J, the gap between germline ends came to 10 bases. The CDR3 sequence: CASSFNRANEQFF. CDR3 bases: TGTGCCAGCAGTTTCAACAGGGCGAATGAGCAGTTCTTC.

The CDR3, as DNA: TGCGCCAGCAGCTTGGCCCCCGCGGGAGCCCTCAATGAGCAGTTCTTC. Translating it yields CASSLAPAGALNEQFF. The chain combines TRBV5-1 with TRBJ2-1; 7 nucleotides line up with TRBD2. CDR1 SGHRS and CDR2 YFSETQ come from the germline V gene. J gave up 6 bases and V 0 bases, and 9 bases lay outside the gene matches. The CDR3 spans 16 residues.

CDR3 nucleotides: TGTGCCAGCAGCTTAGCGGCGGGGTCTGAAGCTTTCTTT. This sequence encodes CASSLAAGSEAFF. V is TRBV7-9 and J is TRBJ1-1, with D hard to call. Between the trimmed V and J ends, which lost 0 bases and 6 bases, there was a span of 8 bases. This CDR3 comprises 13 residues. Germline V CDR1 and CDR2: SEHNR, FQNEAQ (reference sequence).

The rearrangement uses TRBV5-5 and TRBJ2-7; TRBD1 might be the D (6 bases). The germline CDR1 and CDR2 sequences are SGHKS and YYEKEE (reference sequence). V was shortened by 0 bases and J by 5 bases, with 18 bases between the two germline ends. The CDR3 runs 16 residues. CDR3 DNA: TGTGCCAGCAGCTTGGCGGGACATCCACGCGCCCACGAGCAGTACTTC. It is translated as CASSLAGHPRAHEQYF.

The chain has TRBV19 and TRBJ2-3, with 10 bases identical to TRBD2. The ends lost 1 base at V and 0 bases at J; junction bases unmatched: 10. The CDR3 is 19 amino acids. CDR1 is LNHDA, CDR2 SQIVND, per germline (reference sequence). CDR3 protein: CASSIGITSGTSSTDTQYF. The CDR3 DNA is TGTGCCAGTAGTATAGGTATCACTAGCGGGACTTCTAGCACAGATACGCAGTATTTT.

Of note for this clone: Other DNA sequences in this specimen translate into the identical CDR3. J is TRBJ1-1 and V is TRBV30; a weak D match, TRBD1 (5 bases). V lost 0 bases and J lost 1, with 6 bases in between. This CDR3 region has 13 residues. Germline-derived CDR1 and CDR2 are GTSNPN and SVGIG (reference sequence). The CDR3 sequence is CAWSVQGNTEAFF. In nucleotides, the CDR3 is TGTGCCTGGAGTGTTCAGGGGAACACTGAAGCTTTCTTT.

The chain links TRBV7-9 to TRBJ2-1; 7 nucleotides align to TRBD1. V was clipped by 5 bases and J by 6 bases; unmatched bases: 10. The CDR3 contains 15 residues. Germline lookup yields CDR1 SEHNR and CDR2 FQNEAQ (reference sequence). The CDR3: CASSPLDRQRNEQFF. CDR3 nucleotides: TGTGCCAGCAGCCCACTGGACAGGCAACGCAATGAGCAGTTCTTC.

DNA for the CDR3: TGTGCCAGCAGTTACTCGGAGGGAAACACTGAAGCTTTCTTT. Translating it yields CASSYSEGNTEAFF. The V and J genes are TRBV6-5 and TRBJ1-1; no firm D call. This CDR3 is built from 14 residues. The germline CDR1 and CDR2 sequences are MNHEY and SVGAGI. Trimming removed 0 bases at V and 2 bases at J, with 7 bases between.

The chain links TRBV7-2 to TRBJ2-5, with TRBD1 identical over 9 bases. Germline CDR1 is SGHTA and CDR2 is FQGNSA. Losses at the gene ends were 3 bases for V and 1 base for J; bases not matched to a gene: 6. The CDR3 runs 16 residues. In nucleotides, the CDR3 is TGTGCCAGCAGCTTTGACAGGGGGACGGTCCAAGAGACCCAGTACTTC. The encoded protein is CASSFDRGTVQETQYF.

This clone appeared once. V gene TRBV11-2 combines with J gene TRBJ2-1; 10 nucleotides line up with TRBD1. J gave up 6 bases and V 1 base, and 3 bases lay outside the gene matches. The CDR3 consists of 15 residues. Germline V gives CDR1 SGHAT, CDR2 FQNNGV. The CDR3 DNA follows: TGTGCCAGCAGCTTAGCCTGGACAGGGGGCAATGAGCAGTTCTTC. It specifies CASSLAWTGGNEQFF.

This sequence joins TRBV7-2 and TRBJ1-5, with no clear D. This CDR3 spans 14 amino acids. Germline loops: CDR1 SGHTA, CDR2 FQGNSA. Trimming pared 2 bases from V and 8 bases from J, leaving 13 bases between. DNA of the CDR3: TGTGCCAGCAGCTTAAGAGGGTTAGAGGAGCCCCAGCATTTT. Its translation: CASSLRGLEEPQHF.

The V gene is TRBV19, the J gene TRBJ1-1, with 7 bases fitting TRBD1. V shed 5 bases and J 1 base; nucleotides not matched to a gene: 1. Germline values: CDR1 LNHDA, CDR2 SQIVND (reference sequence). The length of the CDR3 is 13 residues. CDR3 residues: CASSYRGNTEAFF. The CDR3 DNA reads TGTGCCAGTAGTTACAGGGGGAACACTGAAGCTTTCTTT.

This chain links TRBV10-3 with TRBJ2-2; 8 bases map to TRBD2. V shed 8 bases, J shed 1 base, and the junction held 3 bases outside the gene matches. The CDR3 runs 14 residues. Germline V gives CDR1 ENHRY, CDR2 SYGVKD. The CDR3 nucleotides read TGTGCCATCTTCAGCGGGAGGAACACCGGGGAGCTGTTTTTT. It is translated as CAIFSGRNTGELFF.

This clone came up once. The CDR3 nucleotides are TGTGCCAGCAGCGCACTACCGGGACACGACTACGAGCAGTACTTC. Translated: CASSALPGHDYEQYF. The V and J genes are TRBV9 and TRBJ2-7; D may be TRBD1 (6 bases). Between the trimmed V and J ends, which lost 3 bases and 3 bases, there was a span of 16 bases. The CDR3 length is 15 residues. The V gene's germline CDR1 is SGDLS and CDR2 YYNGEE.

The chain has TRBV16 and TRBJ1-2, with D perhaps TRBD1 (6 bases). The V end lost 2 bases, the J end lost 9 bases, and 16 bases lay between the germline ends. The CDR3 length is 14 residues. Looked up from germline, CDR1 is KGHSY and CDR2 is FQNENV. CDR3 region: CASSQRRIGDSYTF. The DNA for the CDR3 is TGTGCCAGCAGCCAACGTAGGATCGGGGACAGCTACACCTTC.

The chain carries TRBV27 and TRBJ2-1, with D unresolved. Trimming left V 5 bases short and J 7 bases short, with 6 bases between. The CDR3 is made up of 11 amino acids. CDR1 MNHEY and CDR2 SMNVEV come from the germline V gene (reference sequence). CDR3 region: CASSRDNEQFF. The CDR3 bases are TGTGCCAGCAGTCGAGATAATGAGCAGTTCTTC.

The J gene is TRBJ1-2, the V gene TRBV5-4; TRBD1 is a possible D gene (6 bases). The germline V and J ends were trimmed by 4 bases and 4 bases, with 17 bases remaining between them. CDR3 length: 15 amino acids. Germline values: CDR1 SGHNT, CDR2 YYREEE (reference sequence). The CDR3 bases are TGTGCCAGCAGCACCCCAGTACAGGGCGCCTATGGCTACACCTTC. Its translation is CASSTPVQGAYGYTF. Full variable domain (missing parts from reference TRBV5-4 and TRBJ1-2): ETGVTQSPTHLIKTRGQQVTLRCSSQSGHNTVSWYQQALGQGPQFIFQYYREEENGRGNFPPRFSGLQFPNYSSELNVNALELDDSALYLCASSTPVQGAYGYTFGSGTRLTVV.

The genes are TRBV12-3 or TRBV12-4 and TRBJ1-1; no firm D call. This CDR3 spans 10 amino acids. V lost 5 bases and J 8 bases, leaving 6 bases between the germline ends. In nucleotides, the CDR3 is TGTGCCAGCAGTCGGAGGGAAGCTTTCTTT. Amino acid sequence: CASSRREAFF.

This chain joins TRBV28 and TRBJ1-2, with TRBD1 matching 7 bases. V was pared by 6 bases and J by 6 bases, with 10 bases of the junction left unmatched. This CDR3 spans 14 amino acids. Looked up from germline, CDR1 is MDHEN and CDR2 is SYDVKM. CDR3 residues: CASRDGTERNGYTF. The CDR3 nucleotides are TGTGCCAGCAGGGACGGGACAGAGAGAAATGGCTACACCTTC.